The text below deals with one TCR beta chain. Recovered participants had two consecutive negative NP/OP PCR tests, healthcare professional clearance, or symptom resolution. Some clones are missing from TCRdb's copy, which holds only in-frame ones; the method was immunoSEQ multiplex PCR. The table lists roughly 290,000 clones, 70% to 90% of them singletons. The entry originates in a study of blood T cell repertoires in COVID-19. Turning to the study itself: T cells, B-cell-depleted T cells, or PBMCs provided the cDNA or gDNA that served as material.

The CDR3 is 16 amino acids. The sample taken for sequencing was PBMCs or T cells enriched from blood (not recorded which). This clonotype originated in a woman in her twenties or thirties who had recovered from COVID-19. The chain carries TRBV21-1 and TRBJ1-1; no check of the table's D call, TRBD1, against the DNA was made. TRBV21-1 is termed a pseudogene. CDR3 sequence reads: CASSKAVDRGSGEAFF. The CDR3 DNA follows: TGTGCCAGCAGCAAAGCCGTAGACAGGGGATCGGGTGAAGCTTTCTTT.